What follows is one T cell receptor (beta chain) and its context. Its cognate antigen is unknown. This record comes from a study of post-analysis software for immune sequencing data. Study-wide context: Secondary progressive, relapsing-remitting and progressive-relapsing multiple sclerosis were among the included disease courses. Findings and limits, study-wide: Patients carried a handful of TRBV segments more frequently than controls did, and TRBV5-6, TRBV5-1 and TRBV20-1 were among them. Strong co-clustering by F measure was evident for samples that had been prepared in the same batch. A significant reduction in normalized Chao1 diversity was observed in multiple sclerosis patients versus controls.

Germline values: CDR1 SEHNR, CDR2 FQNEAQ (reference sequence). This CDR3 is built from 14 residues. Trimming removed 5 bases at V and 4 bases at J, with 15 bases between. Unique molecular identifiers tagged the TCR beta cDNA libraries. About 500,000 cDNA molecules were obtained per 1 to 10 million input T cells. One entry per CDR3 protein results from TCRdb running MiXCR on the PCR reads. The data contain around 180,000 distinct CDR3 sequences, around 28% of them singletons. This TCR was recovered from a girl aged 10-17 years with multiple sclerosis. This chain joins TRBV7-9 and TRBJ2-7; D may correspond to TRBD1 or TRBD2 (7 bases each). Sequencing used blood. CDR3 sequence reads: CASSTPGGVYEQYF. CDR3 sequence (DNA): TGTGCCAGCAGCACCCCAGGGGGGGTTTACGAGCAGTACTTC.